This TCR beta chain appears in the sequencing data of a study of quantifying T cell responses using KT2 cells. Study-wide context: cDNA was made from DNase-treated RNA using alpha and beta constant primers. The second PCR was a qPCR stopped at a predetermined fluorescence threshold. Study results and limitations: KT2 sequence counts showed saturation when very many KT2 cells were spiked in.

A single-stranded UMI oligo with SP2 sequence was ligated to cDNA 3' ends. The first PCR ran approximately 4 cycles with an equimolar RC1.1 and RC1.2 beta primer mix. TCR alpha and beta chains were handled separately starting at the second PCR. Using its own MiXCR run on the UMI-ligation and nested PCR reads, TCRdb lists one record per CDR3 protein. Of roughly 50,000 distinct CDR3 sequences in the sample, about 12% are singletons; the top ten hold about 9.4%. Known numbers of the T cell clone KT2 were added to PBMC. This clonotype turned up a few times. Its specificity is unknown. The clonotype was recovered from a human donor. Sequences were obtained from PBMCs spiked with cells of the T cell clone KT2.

The CDR3 spells CSARGGGDYSNQPQHF. In DNA, the CDR3 is TGCAGTGCTAGAGGGGGAGGGGATTATAGCAATCAGCCCCAGCATTTT. The rearrangement joins TRBV20-1 to TRBJ1-5, with D perhaps matching TRBD1 (5 bases). Trimming stripped 1 base from V and 0 bases from J, with 13 bases between. This CDR3 has 16 amino acids. The germline V gene encodes CDR1 DFQATT and CDR2 SNEGSKA (reference sequence).